The sample holds many counts of the clone carrying this T cell receptor beta chain. Its antigen is unknown. The data belong to a study of breast tumors, draining lymph nodes, adjacent tissues. Whole-study results and caveats: Luminal-like breast cancer showed significantly greater tumor-nontumor repertoire similarity than basal-like breast cancer did. The lymph node origin of tumor T cells was framed as consistent with a hypothesis, not demonstrated. Tumor repertoires ranked between lymph nodes and nontumor tissue in diversity, with V and J gene preferences.

The germline V gene encodes CDR1 SSHAT and CDR2 FNYEAQ (reference sequence). The CDR3 consists of 17 residues. Axillary draining lymph nodes of breast cancer patients supplied the node samples. TCRdb re-analysed the multiplex PCR reads in MiXCR, keeping a single row per CDR3 protein. The sample records 250,000 or so distinct CDR3 sequences, over 25% being singletons. Source material: axillary lymph node tissue. The TCR comes from a female donor with breast cancer. Some clones in this sample may be carry-over from other donors' samples. The J gene is TRBJ2-1, the V gene TRBV7-7; D unclear. CDR3 in amino acids: CDSSYPIVEDSYNEQFF. In nucleotides, the CDR3 is TGTGATAGCAGCTACCCGATAGTGGAAGACTCCTACAATGAGCAGTTCTTC.